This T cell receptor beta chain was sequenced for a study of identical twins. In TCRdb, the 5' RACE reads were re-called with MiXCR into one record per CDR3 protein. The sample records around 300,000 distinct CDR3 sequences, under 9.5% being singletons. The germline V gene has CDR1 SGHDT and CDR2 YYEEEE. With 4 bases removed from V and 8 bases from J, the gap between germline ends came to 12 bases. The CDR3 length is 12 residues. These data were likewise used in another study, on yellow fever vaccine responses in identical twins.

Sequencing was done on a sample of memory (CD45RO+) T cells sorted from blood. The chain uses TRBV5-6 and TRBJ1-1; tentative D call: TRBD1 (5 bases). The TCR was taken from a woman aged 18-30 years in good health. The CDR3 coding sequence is TGTGCCAGCAGCCGGGACGGGCCAGAAGCTTTCTTT. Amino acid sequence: CASSRDGPEAFF.